Described below is a single TCR beta chain sequence and its context. Its antigen remains unknown. The germline V gene encodes CDR1 MGHDK and CDR2 SYGVNS. CDR3 length equals 15 residues. Trimming pared 8 bases from V and 1 base from J, leaving 14 bases between. Time point meaning: newly diagnosed, previously untreated cHL patient sample. Profiled with immunoSEQ multiplex PCR; TCRdb holds only in-frame clones, not every one. There are about 28,000 clones in the sample; more than 85% occur only once, and approximately 3.8% lies in the top ten. The source of the sample is a study of PD-1 blockade in classical Hodgkin lymphoma. Overall study findings and caveats: Newly diagnosed patients reportedly trailed healthy donors in baseline TCR diversity. Although disease activity or prior therapy may be involved, causes of the repertoire differences remain undefined.

The chain recombines TRBV25-1 with TRBJ2-2; D possibly matches TRBD1 or TRBD2 (5 bases each). Specimen: peripheral blood mononuclear cells (PBMCs). This TCR derives from a human donor with classical Hodgkin lymphoma. CDR3 residues: CASSRRGLNTGELFF. The CDR3, as DNA: TGTGCCAGCTCCAGACGGGGCTTGAACACCGGGGAGCTGTTTTTT.